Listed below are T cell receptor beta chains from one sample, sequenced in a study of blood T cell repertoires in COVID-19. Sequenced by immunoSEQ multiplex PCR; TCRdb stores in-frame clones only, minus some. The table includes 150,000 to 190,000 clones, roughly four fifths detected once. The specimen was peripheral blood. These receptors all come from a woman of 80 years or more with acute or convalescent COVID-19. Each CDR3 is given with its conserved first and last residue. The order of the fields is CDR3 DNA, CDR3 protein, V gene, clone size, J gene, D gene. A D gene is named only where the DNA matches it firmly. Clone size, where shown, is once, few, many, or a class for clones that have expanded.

TGTGCCAGCAGCTTATCAGCGGGGGGGTACAATGAGCAGTTCTTC | CASSLSAGGYNEQFF | TRBV7-3 | . | TRBJ2-1 | TRBD2
TGTGCCAGCAGCGCCGGACAGGGGACAGATACGCAGTATTTT | CASSAGQGTDTQYF | TRBV5-5 | . | TRBJ2-3 | TRBD1
TGTGCCAGCAGCCAGGGGTCGGTCAATGAGCAGTTCTTC | CASSQGSVNEQFF | TRBV7-7 | few | TRBJ2-1 | .
TGTGCCAGCACCTCCAGCGCGGGGGGCGGGGTGGCCACTGAAGCTTTCTTT | CASTSSAGGGVATEAFF | TRBV7-2 | . | TRBJ1-1 | .
TGTGCCAGCACCGGCAGGGGGCTGTCTGAGGAAGCTTTCTTT | CASTGRGLSEEAFF | TRBV28 | . | TRBJ1-1 | TRBD1
TGTGCCAGCAGCTCCACCTTGGGACAAAGAAATGAAAAACTGTTTTTT | CASSSTLGQRNEKLFF | TRBV5-6 | . | TRBJ1-4 | .
TGCGCCAGCAGCTTGCAGATAAACGGGGGGGCAAGAAATGAGCAGTTCTTC | CASSLQINGGARNEQFF | TRBV5-1 | few | TRBJ2-1 | TRBD2
TGTGCCAGTAGTAAATGGGGGCCGGCAACTAATGAAAAACTGTTTTTT | CASSKWGPATNEKLFF | TRBV19 | . | TRBJ1-4 | .
TGTGCCAGCTCACCGGACAGGGGGCGGGATACGCAGTATTTT | CASSPDRGRDTQYF | TRBV18 | . | TRBJ2-3 | TRBD1
TGTGCCAGCAGCTTGGACCAGGGGATGGGGCTCTATGGCTACACCTTC | CASSLDQGMGLYGYTF | TRBV5-6 | . | TRBJ1-2 | .
TGTGCCAGCAGCCAAGTCTCAGGCGCAAACCGAGGGTATGGCTACACCTTC | CASSQVSGANRGYGYTF | TRBV4-2 | . | TRBJ1-2 | .
TGTGCCAGCACCTTCTTAGCCGAGAACTATGGCTACACCTTC | CASTFLAENYGYTF | TRBV7-2 | . | TRBJ1-2 | .